This TCR beta chain is drawn from a study of circulating CD8 cells and anti-PD-1 response in melanoma. Turning to the study itself: About 50% of the 13 melanoma patients received first-line anti-PD-1 therapy.

The CDR3 has 11 residues. Germline lookup yields CDR1 LNHDA and CDR2 SQIVND (reference sequence). Live CD3+CD8+TCRalphabeta+ cells were sorted into four subsets by PD-1 and/or TIGIT. Study observations and caveats: Subset repertoires were largely private at M1, with under 8% shared. Peptide assays on expanded sorted subsets replaced tumor-based reactivity testing.

As concerns this clonotype: Antigen specificity is unknown. The germline gene is not matched at one end of the junction; a read error may be the cause.

Using around 14 ng of total RNA, TCR libraries were made with the QIAseq Immune Repertoire TCR panel. TCRdb recomputed calls from the reads with MiXCR, one row per CDR3 protein. The top ten hold roughly 60% of the sample, which has 200 or so distinct CDR3 sequences, roughly 12% seen once. This receptor was taken from a human donor with melanoma. This sample comprised CD8+ T cells from PBMCs, obtained at baseline or after one month of anti-PD-1 therapy (not recorded which). The J gene is TRBJ2-2, the V gene TRBV19; D possibly matches TRBD1 or TRBD2 (5 bases each). The CDR3 DNA follows: TGTGCCTCCCGCGATATGGGGGAGCTGCTTTTT. Translation: CASRDMGELLF.